This is a list of T cell receptor beta chains from one sample in a study of blood T cell repertoires in COVID-19. The repertoire was sequenced with immunoSEQ multiplex PCR; TCRdb's copy has only in-frame clones and lacks some. The repertoire holds hundreds of thousands of clones, with approximately 87% as singletons. The sample taken for sequencing was peripheral blood. The source of these receptors is a human donor in a cohort sampled during active COVID-19. The CDR3 runs from the conserved cysteine through the conserved F or W. The D gene is left open where the match is weak. Only part of the rows carry a size: once, few, many, or a class if the clone is expanded.

d_gene,v_gene,abundance,j_gene,CDR3nt,CDR3aa
TRBD2,TRBV7-9,-,TRBJ2-1,TGTGCCAGCAGCACTTACGGGACTAGCGGGGACAATGAGCAGTTCTTC,CASSTYGTSGDNEQFF
-,TRBV7-2,-,TRBJ1-2,TGTGCCAGCAGCTTGTCCGGACTGGGCTACACCTTC,CASSLSGLGYTF
-,TRBV28,-,TRBJ1-2,TGTGCCAGCAGTTTAATGGGTCGGGGGGGAGCTAACTATGGCTACACCTTC,CASSLMGRGGANYGYTF
-,TRBV11-3,-,TRBJ2-7,TGTGCCAGCAGCTCCTTCGGGGGTTCATACTTC,CASSSFGGSYF
-,TRBV7-2,-,TRBJ2-5,TGTGCCAGCAGCTTATACGGGGAGACCCAGTACTTC,CASSLYGETQYF
-,TRBV3-1/TRBV3-2,-,TRBJ2-7,TGTGCCAGCAGCCCAGGCCTGACGGGGGAGCAGTACTTC,CASSPGLTGEQYF
-,TRBV7-8,few,TRBJ1-1,TGTGCCAGCAGCCTGCAGCCCGCCGGTACGACATCCAACACTGAAGCTTTCTTT,CASSLQPAGTTSNTEAFF
TRBD1,TRBV18,-,TRBJ1-5,TGTGCCAGCTCACCGCGGACAGGAAATTCCAATCAGCCCCAGCATTTT,CASSPRTGNSNQPQHF
TRBD2,TRBV27,-,TRBJ2-7,TGTGCCAGCAGTTTAAATCGGCTAGCGGGGTACTACGAGCAGTACTTC,CASSLNRLAGYYEQYF
-,TRBV5-1,-,TRBJ2-7,TGCGCCAGCAGCTTGCCTACAACAGGGTCCTACGAGCAGTACTTC,CASSLPTTGSYEQYF
-,TRBV6-5,-,TRBJ2-7,TGTGCCAGCCATCAAACCAGAAGCTCCTACGAGCAGTACTTC,CASHQTRSSYEQYF
TRBD2,TRBV28,-,TRBJ2-1,TGTGCCAGCAGGACTCGGGGGGGATCCTACAATGAGCAGTTCTTC,CASRTRGGSYNEQFF
-,TRBV19,-,TRBJ1-1,TGTGCCAGTAGTGCGAAGGAAGCTTTCTTT,CASSAKEAFF
TRBD2,TRBV6-2/TRBV6-3,once,TRBJ2-5,TGTGCCAGCAGTTACGGTGCGGGGGGCCAAGAGACCCAGTACTTC,CASSYGAGGQETQYF
-,TRBV5-6,-,TRBJ1-1,TGTGCCAGCAGCGTTAGGACGGGAAACACTGAAGCTTTCTTT,CASSVRTGNTEAFF
-,TRBV6-6,-,TRBJ1-1,TGTGCCAGCAGTTCGTTAGCCTTTCACACTGAAGCTTTCTTT,CASSSLAFHTEAFF
TRBD1,TRBV7-2,-,TRBJ1-1,TGTGCCAGCAGCACCCGACAGGGCGACACTGAAGCTTTCTTT,CASSTRQGDTEAFF
TRBD1,TRBV5-5,-,TRBJ2-1,TGTGCCAGCAGGTTACAGGGGAATGAGCAGTTCTTC,CASRLQGNEQFF
TRBD1,TRBV4-2,-,TRBJ2-1,TGTGCCAGCAGCGCTCGGACCGGGACAGGGGGTGTGTGGGATGAGCAGTTCTTC,CASSARTGTGGVWDEQFF
-,TRBV7-2,-,TRBJ2-1,TGTGCCAGCAGCTTTTCCCCTAATAATGAGCAGTTCTTC,CASSFSPNNEQFF
TRBD1,TRBV28,-,TRBJ1-2,TGTGCCAGCAGTTACGGACAGGGCTGGGGCTACACCTTC,CASSYGQGWGYTF
-,TRBV4-2,-,TRBJ1-1,TGTGCCAGCAGCCAAGATCTGCGGGTCTCCACTGAAGCTTTCTTT,CASSQDLRVSTEAFF
-,TRBV7-6,-,TRBJ1-6,TGTGCCAGCAGCTTAGGTCCGAGCTCCTATAATTCACCCCTCCACTTT,CASSLGPSSYNSPLHF
TRBD2,TRBV24-1,-,TRBJ2-5,TGTGCCACCAGTGACCCGGGACTAGGCGAAGAGACCCAGTACTTC,CATSDPGLGEETQYF
-,TRBV5-6,-,TRBJ2-7,TGTGCCAGCAGCTCCGTGGGTCGAGGCAGGGGCTACGAGCAGTACTTC,CASSSVGRGRGYEQYF
TRBD1,TRBV6-2/TRBV6-3,-,TRBJ2-2,TGTGCCAGCAGTTACTCTCCCTACAGGGGCAACACCGGGGAGCTGTTTTTT,CASSYSPYRGNTGELFF
TRBD2,TRBV2,-,TRBJ2-1,TGTGCCAGCAGTGAAGCGGGTAGCGGGAGTTTTTACAATGAGCAGTTCTTC,CASSEAGSGSFYNEQFF
-,TRBV5-1,-,TRBJ2-7,TGCGCCAGCAGCGAACAGGTCTCGTCCTACGAGCAGTACTTC,CASSEQVSSYEQYF
-,TRBV18,-,TRBJ1-4,TGTGCCAGCTCACCAGGGGCCAATGAAAAACTGTTTTTT,CASSPGANEKLFF
-,TRBV6-1,once,TRBJ1-2,TGTGCCAGCAGTGAAGCTTTTGACAGAAACTATGGCTACACCTTC,CASSEAFDRNYGYTF
TRBD1,TRBV24-1,once,TRBJ1-1,TGTGCCACCAGTGACCCCGGACAGGGGGCCCTGCCGAACACTGAAGCTTTCTTT,CATSDPGQGALPNTEAFF
-,TRBV12-3/TRBV12-4,once,TRBJ2-1,TGTGCCAGCATGCGTTACAATGAGCAGTTCTTC,CASMRYNEQFF
TRBD1,TRBV15,-,TRBJ2-7,TGTGCCACCAGCAGACGACAGGGGCTCTACGAGCAGTACTTC,CATSRRQGLYEQYF
TRBD1,TRBV6-4,-,TRBJ1-2,TGTGCCAGCAGAGAAACAGGGGAGAATGGCTACACCTTC,CASRETGENGYTF
-,TRBV6-6,-,TRBJ2-7,TGTGCCAGCAGCGCCCAAAGAACCGGGACTCCTTACGAGCAGTACTTC,CASSAQRTGTPYEQYF
TRBD2,TRBV18,-,TRBJ2-1,TGTGCCAGCTCCCGGGGACTAGGCTCCCTAACCTACAATGAGCAGTTCTTC,CASSRGLGSLTYNEQFF
-,TRBV5-1,-,TRBJ1-4,TGCGCCAGCAGCCCTCAGGCAGCAACTAATGAAAAACTGTTTTTT,CASSPQAATNEKLFF
-,TRBV19,-,TRBJ1-2,TGTGCCAGTAGAGCGGGGACTCTTAACTATGGCTACACCTTC,CASRAGTLNYGYTF
-,TRBV5-4,-,TRBJ2-5,TGTGCCAGCAGTCCACTTACCGGGACCCAGTACTTC,CASSPLTGTQYF
-,TRBV29-1,-,TRBJ2-5,TGCAGCGTTGAAGTGGGGGGGACCCAGTACTTC,CSVEVGGTQYF
TRBD1,TRBV5-1,-,TRBJ1-4,TGCGCCAGCAGCTTTACGACAGGGACTAATGAAAAACTGTTTTTT,CASSFTTGTNEKLFF
TRBD1,TRBV9,once,TRBJ1-2,TGTGCCAGCAGCGCCGAACGGGACAGAAATTTGTATGGCTACACCTTC,CASSAERDRNLYGYTF
-,TRBV19,-,TRBJ2-2,TGTGCCGGTCAGTTCCCCACCGGGGAGCTGTTTTTT,CAGQFPTGELFF
TRBD1,TRBV27,-,TRBJ1-1,TGTGCCAGCAGAGACCGGGACAGGGGTTCGAACACTGAAGCTTTCTTT,CASRDRDRGSNTEAFF
-,TRBV6-5,-,TRBJ1-2,TGTGCCAGCAGTTACAGCGGGGGAGAGAGCTATGGCTACACCTTC,CASSYSGGESYGYTF
-,TRBV21-1,-,TRBJ2-2,TGTGCCAGCAGCAACGGTGGGAGGACGACCGGGGAGCTGTTTTTT,CASSNGGRTTGELFF
-,TRBV21-1,-,TRBJ2-5,TGTGCCAGCAGCAACGTAGCGGCTGGGGAGACCCAGTACTTC,CASSNVAAGETQYF